Listed below are T cell receptor beta chains from one sample, sequenced in a study of cytomegalovirus exposure and HLA in healthy donors. Produced via immunoSEQ multiplex PCR; TCRdb's table is partial and in-frame only. The table has about 120,000 clones, about 60% seen once. The specimen was PBMCs. The receptors were gathered from a man aged 40-50 years in good health and CMV-seropositive. Both conserved end residues are part of each CDR3. The order of the fields is CDR3 length, J gene, V gene, D gene, clone size, CDR3 DNA, CDR3 protein. The D gene is left open where the match is weak. Not every row has a clone size; where given, it reads once, few, many or a size class.

CDR3 length: 14; J gene: TRBJ1-5; V gene: TRBV6-1; D gene: -; clone size: once; CDR3 DNA: TGTGCCAGCAGTGAAGCCAGGGGCAATCAGCCCCAGCATTTT; CDR3 protein: CASSEARGNQPQHF
CDR3 length: 12; J gene: TRBJ2-3; V gene: TRBV5-1; D gene: -; clone size: -; CDR3 DNA: TGCGCCAGCGTAGCGGATTCAGATACGCAGTATTTT; CDR3 protein: CASVADSDTQYF
CDR3 length: 15; J gene: TRBJ2-2; V gene: TRBV4-2; D gene: -; clone size: -; CDR3 DNA: TGTGCCAGCAGCCAAGTGGAACTAGACACCGGGGAGCTGTTTTTT; CDR3 protein: CASSQVELDTGELFF
CDR3 length: 13; J gene: TRBJ2-7; V gene: TRBV5-4; D gene: -; clone size: -; CDR3 DNA: TGTGCCAGCAGCTCACTACAGGGTTACGAGCAGTACTTC; CDR3 protein: CASSSLQGYEQYF
CDR3 length: 17; J gene: TRBJ2-7; V gene: TRBV29-1; D gene: TRBD1; clone size: few; CDR3 DNA: TGCAGCGTTGTCAGGGGTGCGACAGGGGTGGGGAGCTACGAGCAGTACTTC; CDR3 protein: CSVVRGATGVGSYEQYF
CDR3 length: 13; J gene: TRBJ1-1; V gene: TRBV6-5; D gene: TRBD1; clone size: few; CDR3 DNA: TGTGCCAGCAGCCGGGACAGCCGCACTGAAGCTTTCTTT; CDR3 protein: CASSRDSRTEAFF
CDR3 length: 15; J gene: TRBJ2-7; V gene: TRBV2; D gene: TRBD1; clone size: once; CDR3 DNA: TGTGCCAGCAGTGATATGAGACAGGGGTCCCACGAGCAGTACTTC; CDR3 protein: CASSDMRQGSHEQYF
CDR3 length: 15; J gene: TRBJ2-2; V gene: TRBV11-1; D gene: TRBD1; clone size: -; CDR3 DNA: TGTGCCAGCAGCATACTTACAGGGGGCCACGGGGAGCTGTTTTTT; CDR3 protein: CASSILTGGHGELFF
CDR3 length: 13; J gene: TRBJ2-7; V gene: TRBV5-1; D gene: -; clone size: -; CDR3 DNA: TGCGCCAGCAGCTTGGCCGGTTTGCGCGAGCAGTACTTC; CDR3 protein: CASSLAGLREQYF
CDR3 length: 16; J gene: TRBJ1-1; V gene: TRBV6-5; D gene: TRBD1; clone size: -; CDR3 DNA: TGTGCCAGCAGTTACTCCACAGGGGGCACAAGGACTGAAGCTTTCTTT; CDR3 protein: CASSYSTGGTRTEAFF
CDR3 length: 14; J gene: TRBJ1-6; V gene: TRBV9; D gene: TRBD1; clone size: -; CDR3 DNA: TGTGCCAGCAGGGACAACAGGGGGGATTCACCCCTCCACTTT; CDR3 protein: CASRDNRGDSPLHF
CDR3 length: 15; J gene: TRBJ2-7; V gene: TRBV6-5; D gene: -; clone size: few; CDR3 DNA: TGTGCCAGCAGACCGGATGGAGGGGGCACGTACGAGCAGTACTTC; CDR3 protein: CASRPDGGGTYEQYF
CDR3 length: 12; J gene: TRBJ1-2; V gene: TRBV7-9; D gene: -; clone size: -; CDR3 DNA: TGTGCCAGCAGCTTATCGGACTATGGCTACACCTTC; CDR3 protein: CASSLSDYGYTF
CDR3 length: 16; J gene: TRBJ2-3; V gene: TRBV5-4; D gene: TRBD2; clone size: -; CDR3 DNA: TGTGCCAGCAGCAGCCCCGGGACTAGCGAAACAGATACGCAGTATTTT; CDR3 protein: CASSSPGTSETDTQYF
CDR3 length: 15; J gene: TRBJ2-5; V gene: TRBV9; D gene: TRBD2; clone size: -; CDR3 DNA: TGTGCCAGCAGCCCAGGACTAGCGGGAATGGAGACCCAGTACTTC; CDR3 protein: CASSPGLAGMETQYF
CDR3 length: 15; J gene: TRBJ2-3; V gene: TRBV6-1; D gene: -; clone size: -; CDR3 DNA: TGTGCCAGCAGTGTAAATTTGGTAGTCGCAGATACGCAGTATTTT; CDR3 protein: CASSVNLVVADTQYF
CDR3 length: 15; J gene: TRBJ2-1; V gene: TRBV5-4; D gene: TRBD1; clone size: few; CDR3 DNA: TGTGCCAGCAGCCGGGACAGGGGGCCTTACAATGAGCAGTTCTTC; CDR3 protein: CASSRDRGPYNEQFF
CDR3 length: 13; J gene: TRBJ1-2; V gene: TRBV30; D gene: -; clone size: -; CDR3 DNA: TGTGCCTGGACAGGAGGGTGGGACTATGGCTACACCTTC; CDR3 protein: CAWTGGWDYGYTF
CDR3 length: 19; J gene: TRBJ2-1; V gene: TRBV7-9; D gene: TRBD2; clone size: few; CDR3 DNA: TGTGCCAGCAGCTTAGCTTCTCTAGCGGGGCCCCTTGGGTACAATGAGCAGTTCTTC; CDR3 protein: CASSLASLAGPLGYNEQFF
CDR3 length: 13; J gene: TRBJ1-1; V gene: TRBV2; D gene: TRBD1; clone size: -; CDR3 DNA: TGTGCCAGCGGAGGACAGGGGGGCACTGAAGCTTTCTTT; CDR3 protein: CASGGQGGTEAFF
CDR3 length: 13; J gene: TRBJ2-7; V gene: TRBV29-1; D gene: TRBD1; clone size: -; CDR3 DNA: TGCAGCGTTGAAGTGGGACAGGGCTACGAGCAGTACTTC; CDR3 protein: CSVEVGQGYEQYF
CDR3 length: 16; J gene: TRBJ2-2; V gene: TRBV19; D gene: -; clone size: -; CDR3 DNA: TGTGCCAGTAGTAAAATACAGGGAGCGAACACCGGGGAGCTGTTTTTT; CDR3 protein: CASSKIQGANTGELFF
CDR3 length: 18; J gene: TRBJ2-2; V gene: TRBV4-2; D gene: -; clone size: -; CDR3 DNA: TGTGCCAGCAGCCAAGATGTAGGGCTAGCCGTCAACACCGGGGAGCTGTTTTTT; CDR3 protein: CASSQDVGLAVNTGELFF
CDR3 length: 14; J gene: TRBJ2-7; V gene: TRBV7-9; D gene: TRBD2; clone size: few; CDR3 DNA: TGTGCCAGCATGCCTTCTAGCGGCACCTACGAGCAGTACTTC; CDR3 protein: CASMPSSGTYEQYF
CDR3 length: 18; J gene: TRBJ2-6; V gene: TRBV28; D gene: -; clone size: once; CDR3 DNA: TGTGCCAGCAGTTTGTTGCAGGATCTTTTCTCTGGGGCCAACGTCCTGACTTTC; CDR3 protein: CASSLLQDLFSGANVLTF
CDR3 length: 12; J gene: TRBJ1-5; V gene: TRBV27; D gene: -; clone size: -; CDR3 DNA: TGTGCCTCCAGGGGATCCAATCAGCCCCAGCATTTT; CDR3 protein: CASRGSNQPQHF
CDR3 length: 16; J gene: TRBJ2-4; V gene: TRBV6-1; D gene: -; clone size: -; CDR3 DNA: TGTGCCAGCAGTGAAGACAGGGACGGGGCCAAAAACATTCAGTACTTC; CDR3 protein: CASSEDRDGAKNIQYF
CDR3 length: 16; J gene: TRBJ1-6; V gene: TRBV5-6; D gene: -; clone size: -; CDR3 DNA: TGTGCCAGCAGCTCGGCGAACAGGGCCTATAATTCACCCCTCCACTTT; CDR3 protein: CASSSANRAYNSPLHF
CDR3 length: 14; J gene: TRBJ2-7; V gene: TRBV11-2; D gene: -; clone size: -; CDR3 DNA: TGTGCCAGCAGCCTCGGCGATTTAGCCTACGAGCAGTACTTC; CDR3 protein: CASSLGDLAYEQYF
CDR3 length: 16; J gene: TRBJ1-2; V gene: TRBV6-1; D gene: TRBD1; clone size: -; CDR3 DNA: TGTGCCAGCAGTGAAAAGGGACAGGGGCAGGGCTATGGCTACACCTTC; CDR3 protein: CASSEKGQGQGYGYTF
CDR3 length: 15; J gene: TRBJ1-1; V gene: TRBV6-1; D gene: TRBD1; clone size: -; CDR3 DNA: TGTGCCAGCAGTGAAAGACAGGGGTATATTACTGAAGCTTTCTTT; CDR3 protein: CASSERQGYITEAFF
CDR3 length: 13; J gene: TRBJ1-5; V gene: TRBV9; D gene: -; clone size: few; CDR3 DNA: TGTGCCAGCAGCGTCTATAGCAATCAGCCCCAGCATTTT; CDR3 protein: CASSVYSNQPQHF
CDR3 length: 13; J gene: TRBJ1-2; V gene: TRBV19; D gene: -; clone size: -; CDR3 DNA: TGTGCCAGTTCTGACTCCTTATATGATGGCTACACCTTC; CDR3 protein: CASSDSLYDGYTF